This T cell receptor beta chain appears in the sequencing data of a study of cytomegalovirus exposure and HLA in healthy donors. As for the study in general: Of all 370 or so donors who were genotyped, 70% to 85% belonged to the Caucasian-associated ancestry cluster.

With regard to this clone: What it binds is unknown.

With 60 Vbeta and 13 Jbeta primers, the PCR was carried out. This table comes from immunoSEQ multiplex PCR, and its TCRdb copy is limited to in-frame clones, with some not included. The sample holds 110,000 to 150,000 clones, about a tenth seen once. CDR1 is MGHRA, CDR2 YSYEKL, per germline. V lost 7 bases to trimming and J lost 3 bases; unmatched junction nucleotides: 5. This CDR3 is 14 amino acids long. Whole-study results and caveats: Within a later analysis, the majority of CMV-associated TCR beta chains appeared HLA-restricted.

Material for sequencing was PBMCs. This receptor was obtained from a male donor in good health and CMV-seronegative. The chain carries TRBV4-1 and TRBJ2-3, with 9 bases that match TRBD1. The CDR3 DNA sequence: TGCGCCAGCAAATACGGACAGGGGACAGATACGCAGTATTTT. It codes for CASKYGQGTDTQYF.